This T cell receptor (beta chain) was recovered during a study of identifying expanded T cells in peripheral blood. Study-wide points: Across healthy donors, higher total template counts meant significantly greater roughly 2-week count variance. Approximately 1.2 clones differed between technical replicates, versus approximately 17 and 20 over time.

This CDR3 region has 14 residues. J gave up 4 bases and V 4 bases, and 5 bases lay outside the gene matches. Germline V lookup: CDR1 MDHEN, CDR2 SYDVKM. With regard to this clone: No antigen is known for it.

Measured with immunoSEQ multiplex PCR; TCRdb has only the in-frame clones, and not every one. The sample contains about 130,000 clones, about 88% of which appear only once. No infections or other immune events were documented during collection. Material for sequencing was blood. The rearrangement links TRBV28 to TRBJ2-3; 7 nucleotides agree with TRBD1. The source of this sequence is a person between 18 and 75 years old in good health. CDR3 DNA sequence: TGTGCCAGCAGTTCCAACCAGGGGGCAGATACGCAGTATTTT. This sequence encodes CASSSNQGADTQYF. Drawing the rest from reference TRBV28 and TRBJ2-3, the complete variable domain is DVKVTQSSRYLVKRTGEKVFLECVQDMDHENMFWYRQDPGLGLRLIYFSYDVKMKEKGDIPEGYSVSREKKERFSLILESASTNQTSMYLCASSSNQGADTQYFGPGTRLTVL.